This section outlines one T cell receptor beta chain sequence together with its context. The antigen is not known. Time point specified: new active TB diagnosis, blood taken before or within 7 days of starting treatment. Each clinical donor contributed on average approximately 100,000 T cells from unsorted cryopreserved PBMC. This sample stems from a study of T cells in tuberculosis. On the study more broadly: This South African cohort compared adolescents with or without latent tuberculosis against adults with active tuberculosis.

Study-level findings and limits: The TCR-beta difference was not significant; alpha differences partly reflected length. Active tuberculosis TCR-alpha repertoires lay closer to GMM-specific TCRs than IGRA-negative controls, suggesting clonal expansion.

Germline V lookup: CDR1 MNHNS, CDR2 SASEGT. V was pared by 3 bases and J by 4 bases, with 9 bases of the junction left unmatched. The length of the CDR3 is 15 residues. Assay used: immunoSEQ multiplex PCR; TCRdb lists only in-frame clones, some missing. The data contain about 49,000 clones, 90% to 95% of them singletons. The starting material was PBMCs, obtained at tuberculosis diagnosis. This receptor was identified in an adult with tuberculosis. The V gene is TRBV6-1, the J gene TRBJ2-7; 7 bases are a match to TRBD1. The CDR3 spells CASSEVRQGIYEQYF. CDR3 nucleotides: TGTGCCAGCAGTGAGGTCCGACAGGGAATTTACGAGCAGTACTTC.